Following are 22 T cell receptor beta chains from one sample sequenced in a study of T cell repertoires in cytomegalovirus infection. TCRdb itself ran the reads through MiXCR, one entry per CDR3 protein. The sample records approximately 470,000 distinct CDR3 sequences, approximately 42% being singletons. The antigens for these receptors are not known. Sample: cultured PBMCs, taken from culture after CMV antigen stimulation. These receptors all come from a human donor in good health (CMV status not recorded). Some clones in this sample may be carry-over from other donors' samples.

This clonotype appeared a few times. V and J are TRBV7-2 and TRBJ1-5, with D perhaps TRBD1 (5 bases). Germline V gene sequence: CDR1 SGHTA, CDR2 FQGNSA. The CDR3 extends over 13 amino acids. V lost 4 bases and J lost 5, with 9 bases in between. DNA of the CDR3: TGTGCCAGCAGCTCGAGGGACGATCAGCCCCAGCATTTT. Amino acids: CASSSRDDQPQHF. Full variable domain (missing parts from reference TRBV7-2 and TRBJ1-5): GAGVSQSPSNKVTEKGKDVELRCDPISGHTALYWYRQSLGQGLEFLIYFQGNSAPDKSGLPSDRFSAERTGGSVSTLTIQRTQQEDSAVYLCASSSRDDQPQHFGDGTRLSIL.

This clonotype occurred a few times. The chain carries TRBV7-2 and TRBJ2-1, with 7 bases identical to TRBD2. This CDR3 is built from 15 residues. Trimming cost V 4 bases and J 4 bases; bases outside gene matches: 7. Germline V gene lookup returns CDR1 SGHTA and CDR2 FQGNSA. The CDR3 sequence is CASSYRGVSYNEQFF. Here the CDR3 DNA reads TGTGCCAGCAGCTACCGGGGGGTTTCATACAATGAGCAGTTCTTC.

This clonotype turned up a few times. The V and J genes are TRBV6-1 and TRBJ2-1, with 7 bases lining up with TRBD2. Germline CDR1 and CDR2: MNHNS and SASEGT. Trimming cost V 1 base and J 5 bases; bases outside gene matches: 14. The CDR3 runs to 18 residues. CDR3 residues: CASSEGQTTSASDNEQFF. CDR3 bases: TGTGCCAGCAGTGAAGGCCAAACCACTAGCGCGAGCGACAATGAGCAGTTCTTC.

The rearrangement joins TRBV12-3 or TRBV12-4 to TRBJ1-1; no clear D. The V gene lost 4 bases and the J gene lost 0 bases, with 9 bases spanning the gap. The CDR3 consists of 14 residues. CDR3 DNA: TGTGCCAGCAGTTCCTTTGGCATGAACACTGAAGCTTTCTTT. Protein product: CASSSFGMNTEAFF.

This sequence joins TRBV7-3 and TRBJ1-1; no clear D gene. The germline V and J ends were trimmed by 3 bases and 3 bases, with 8 bases remaining between them. There are 13 residues in the CDR3. CDR1 is SGHTA, CDR2 FQGTGA, per germline. CDR3 DNA sequence: TGTGCCAGCAGCTTTCTGTTCGACACTGAAGCTTTCTTT. It translates to CASSFLFDTEAFF.

This sequence joins TRBV20-1 and TRBJ1-2; 7 nucleotides align to TRBD1. This CDR3 comprises 12 residues. V gave up 4 bases and J gave up 7 bases; unmatched junction bases: 6. The germline gives CDR1 DFQATT, CDR2 SNEGSKA (reference sequence). In nucleotides, the CDR3 is TGCAGTGCTACCGACAGGGAGGTTGGCTACACCTTC. The encoded protein is CSATDREVGYTF.

Comments on this clonotype: A read error may be the cause here, since a much bigger clone is one base away. The chain has TRBV7-2 and TRBJ1-3; D ambiguous. The CDR3 sequence is 15 residues long. Germline CDR1 is SGHTA and CDR2 is FQGNSA. CDR3 in DNA: TGTGCCAGCCGCTTAGTTGGGCCGATGGGAAACACCATATATTTT. Protein: CASRLVGPMGNTIYF.

This clonotype appeared a single time. The chain joins TRBV4-1 to TRBJ2-1, with a tentative D call TRBD2 (7 bases). The germline V and J ends were trimmed by 4 bases and 5 bases, with 15 bases remaining between them. CDR1 is MGHRA and CDR2 is YSYEKL in the germline V gene. This CDR3 region has 15 residues. Written as DNA, the CDR3 is TGCGCCAGCAGCCTCACTCCGGGGGGCCACAATGAGCAGTTCTTC. This encodes CASSLTPGGHNEQFF.

The V gene is TRBV7-6, the J gene TRBJ1-1, with D possibly being TRBD1 (6 bases). The germline V and J ends were trimmed by 4 bases and 0 bases, with 12 bases remaining between them. The CDR3 covers 15 residues. Germline V lookup: CDR1 SGHVS, CDR2 FNYEAQ. CDR3 nucleotide sequence: TGTGCCAGCAGCTCTAAGACAGGTATGAACACTGAAGCTTTCTTT. Encoded protein: CASSSKTGMNTEAFF.

The rearrangement links TRBV4-1 to TRBJ1-2; weak D call: TRBD1 (6 bases). V was trimmed by 1 base and J by 4 bases, leaving 19 bases between them. Looked up from germline, CDR1 is MGHRA and CDR2 is YSYEKL. The CDR3 runs to 17 residues. The CDR3 bases are TGCGCCAGCAGCCAAGGTAACAGGGAGGGCTCCGGCTATGGCTACACCTTC. Protein sequence: CASSQGNREGSGYGYTF.

This chain uses TRBV6-1 with TRBJ2-5; TRBD1 matches at 7 bases. Germline CDR1 and CDR2: MNHNS and SASEGT. V was clipped by 3 bases and J by 6 bases; unmatched bases: 1. This CDR3 has 12 amino acids. Written as DNA, the CDR3 is TGTGCCAGCAGTGAGACAGGGCAGACCCAGTACTTC. Its translation is CASSETGQTQYF.

This clonotype occurred many times. The chain carries TRBV7-8 and TRBJ2-5, with 7 bases lining up with TRBD1. Germline V gives CDR1 SGHVS, CDR2 FQNEAQ. J was trimmed by 3 bases and V by 5 bases; bases with no gene match: 3. The CDR3 has 13 amino acids. The CDR3, as DNA: TGTGCCAGCAGCATTGACAGGGAAGAGACCCAGTACTTC. Protein: CASSIDREETQYF.

This clonotype has only a few counts. CDR3 sequence: CASSLEAGVGGELFF. The CDR3 nucleotides are TGTGCCAGCAGCTTGGAAGCGGGGGTGGGGGGGGAGCTGTTTTTT. V is TRBV5-4 and J is TRBJ2-2; 8 bases fit TRBD2. The V gene end was trimmed by 0 bases and the J gene end by 8 bases; junction bases not matched to a gene: 6. CDR3 length: 15 amino acids. The germline V gene has CDR1 SGHNT and CDR2 YYREEE (reference sequence). Full variable domain (missing parts from reference TRBV5-4 and TRBJ2-2): ETGVTQSPTHLIKTRGQQVTLRCSSQSGHNTVSWYQQALGQGPQFIFQYYREEENGRGNFPPRFSGLQFPNYSSELNVNALELDDSALYLCASSLEAGVGGELFFGEGSRLTVL.

This clonotype was observed a handful of times. J is TRBJ2-5 and V is TRBV15, with D possibly being TRBD1 (7 bases). Trimming cost V 0 bases and J 1 base, with 9 bases left between them. Germline CDR1 LNHNV, CDR2 YYDKDF (reference sequence). The CDR3 runs to 15 residues. In nucleotides, the CDR3 is TGTGCCACCAGCAGAGACAGGGGGGTCCAAGAGACCCAGTACTTC. Residues: CATSRDRGVQETQYF.

The chain employs TRBV7-8 and TRBJ2-7; D is unresolved. The CDR3 runs to 15 residues. Deletions cut 5 bases from V and 4 bases from J, with 18 bases between. Germline CDR1 reads SGHVS; CDR2 reads FQNEAQ. The CDR3 nucleotides read TGTGCCAGCAGCCCCGCCGTGGGCGCCGCTTACGAGCAGTACTTC. It specifies CASSPAVGAAYEQYF.

Ten or more counts support this clonotype. V is TRBV11-2 and J is TRBJ1-3, with no clear D. The V gene lost 1 base and the J gene lost 0 bases, with 7 bases spanning the gap. The length of the CDR3 is 15 residues. Germline values: CDR1 SGHAT, CDR2 FQNNGV. CDR3 amino acids: CASSLVQSSGNTIYF. CDR3 nucleotides: TGTGCCAGCAGCTTAGTCCAGAGCTCTGGAAACACCATATATTTT.

This clonotype has just one count. The J gene is TRBJ1-2, the V gene TRBV5-3, with TRBD1 as a possible D gene (5 bases). TRBV5-3 belongs to the ORF category, with a function that is uncertain. This CDR3 comprises 13 residues. The ends were cut back, 8 bases at V and 9 bases at J, with 20 bases in the middle. The CDR3 is CASSGLMDNRYTF. DNA of the CDR3: TGTGCCAGCAGCGGACTAATGGACAATCGCTACACCTTC.

This clonotype has a handful of counts. The chain has TRBV7-2 and TRBJ2-7; 9 bases fit TRBD1. V was clipped by 5 bases and J by 2 bases; unmatched bases: 7. Per the germline V gene, CDR1 is SGHTA and CDR2 is FQGNSA. This CDR3 spans 15 amino acids. The CDR3 sequence: CASSISRDRAYEQYF. For the CDR3, the DNA is TGTGCCAGCAGCATCTCCCGGGACAGGGCCTACGAGCAGTACTTC.

This chain joins TRBV7-2 and TRBJ1-5; 8 bases are a match to TRBD1. Trimming cost V 2 bases and J 0 bases; bases outside gene matches: 6. This CDR3 has 17 amino acids. Germline CDR1 SGHTA, CDR2 FQGNSA. CDR3 sequence reads: CASSLTGQGLSNQPQHF. For the CDR3, the DNA is TGTGCCAGCAGCTTAACCGGACAGGGCCTTAGCAATCAGCCCCAGCATTTT.

V and J are TRBV6-8 and TRBJ2-7; TRBD2 matches 11 bases. Losses at the gene ends were 5 bases for V and 4 bases for J; bases not matched to a gene: 10. The CDR3 covers 16 residues. CDR1 and CDR2 (germline): MNHGY, SAAAGT. The CDR3 loop reads CASSPSGTSGGYEQYF. The CDR3 DNA reads TGTGCCAGCAGTCCCTCGGGAACTAGCGGGGGATACGAGCAGTACTTC.

This clonotype was counted ten times or more. The chain employs TRBV7-2 and TRBJ2-5; a possible D gene is TRBD2 (7 bases). V lost 1 base to trimming and J lost 9 bases, with 12 bases between them. The CDR3 is 13 residues long. CDR1 SGHTA and CDR2 FQGNSA come from the germline V gene. CDR3 region: CASSLGGGLAQYF. The CDR3 DNA reads TGTGCCAGCAGCTTAGGGGGGGGGCTTGCCCAGTACTTC.

The chain links TRBV7-2 to TRBJ2-7; the D gene is possibly TRBD2 (6 bases). In germline, CDR1 is SGHTA, CDR2 FQGNSA. This CDR3 is 17 amino acids long. Deletions cut 1 base from V and 3 bases from J, with 19 bases between. The CDR3 DNA is TGTGCCAGCAGCTTAGTCCCTAGGTCGGGACTGAACTACGAGCAGTACTTC. Translating it yields CASSLVPRSGLNYEQYF. Together with reference TRBV7-2 and TRBJ2-7, the CDR3 gives the full variable domain: GAGVSQSPSNKVTEKGKDVELRCDPISGHTALYWYRQSLGQGLEFLIYFQGNSAPDKSGLPSDRFSAERTGGSVSTLTIQRTQQEDSAVYLCASSLVPRSGLNYEQYFGPGTRLTVT.